The TCR beta chain described here comes from a study of Graves' ophthalmopathy and Graves' hyperthyroidism. This clonotype occurred many times. Amplification of TCR beta CDR3 regions used RNA transcripts. RT-PCR was first run with HTBI primers, then multiplex PCR in a second round. MiXCR, run by TCRdb on the multiplex PCR reads, gives a single entry per CDR3 protein. The sample has 350,000 to 450,000 distinct CDR3 sequences; approximately 20% are singletons. CDR1 and CDR2 (germline): LNHDA, SQIVND (reference sequence). Trimming stripped 6 bases from V and 2 bases from J, with 9 bases between. The CDR3 sequence is 13 residues long.

The receptor was isolated from a woman younger than 30 with Graves' ophthalmopathy. The chain carries TRBV19 and TRBJ2-3, with D unresolved. Sequencing input: peripheral blood. This chain's CDR3 is CASSRIHTDTQYF. CDR3 DNA sequence: TGTGCCAGTAGCAGAATTCACACAGATACGCAGTATTTT.